The 24 T cell receptor beta chains presented below share a single source sample, sequenced in a study of blood T cell repertoires in COVID-19. Here immunoSEQ multiplex PCR was the method, and the copy in TCRdb shows in-frame clones only, minus some. This table holds more than 250,000 clones, roughly 89% found once. Sequences were obtained from PBMCs or T cells enriched from blood (not recorded which). These receptors all come from a middle-aged woman who had recovered from COVID-19.

This clone occurred once. The chain carries TRBV3-1 (or the pseudogene TRBV3-2) and TRBJ2-7, with TRBD2 as a possible D gene (5 bases). Germline CDR1 is LGHDT and CDR2 is YNNKEL (reference sequence). The CDR3 extends over 12 amino acids. Trimming removed 1 base at V and 10 bases at J, with 11 bases between. In DNA form, the CDR3 reads TGTGCCAGCAGCCAAGCGGGATTTGAACAGTACTTC. Translated: CASSQAGFEQYF.

The V and J genes are TRBV5-3 and TRBJ2-1; a possible D gene is TRBD2 (6 bases). TRBV5-3 counts as an open reading frame of uncertain function. The CDR3 extends over 16 amino acids. Trimming left V 4 bases short and J 2 bases short, with 16 bases between. CDR3 sequence (DNA): TGTGCCAGAAGCACCAGACTAGGAATTCCCTACAATGAGCAGTTCTTC. This gives the protein CARSTRLGIPYNEQFF.

This sequence joins TRBV27 and TRBJ2-5, with D perhaps matching TRBD2 (6 bases). CDR3 size: 17 residues. Trimming took 5 bases from V and 5 from J, leaving 24 bases between them. Per germline, CDR1 MNHEY and CDR2 SMNVEV (reference sequence). CDR3 sequence: CASSPGVGQTRGETQYF. CDR3 DNA sequence: TGTGCCAGCAGTCCGGGGGTAGGGCAGACTCGGGGGGAGACCCAGTACTTC.

This clone was seen only a few times. The V and J genes are TRBV27 and TRBJ2-1; a weak D match, TRBD2 (5 bases). Trimming took off 0 bases at V and 5 bases at J, with 14 bases between the two ends. CDR1 MNHEY and CDR2 SMNVEV come from the germline V gene (reference sequence). This CDR3 spans 16 amino acids. CDR3 bases: TGTGCCAGCAGTTTATCTCGAGGGCCGGAAGACAATGAGCAGTTCTTC. The encoded protein is CASSLSRGPEDNEQFF.

The chain carries TRBV28 and TRBJ1-1, with 7 nucleotides matching TRBD1. The CDR3 extends over 14 amino acids. Trimming at V came to 10 bases and at J to 4 bases, leaving 12 bases not matched to a gene. Germline V gives CDR1 MDHEN, CDR2 SYDVKM. The DNA of the CDR3 is TGTGCCACCCACCCGACAGGGCGGGTCACTGAAGCTTTCTTT. Protein: CATHPTGRVTEAFF.

This clone has a single count. The genes are TRBV4-3 and TRBJ2-7; the match to TRBD1 covers 7 bases. Germline loops: CDR1 LGHNA, CDR2 YSLEER. V gave up 0 bases and J gave up 0 bases; unmatched junction bases: 2. The CDR3 extends over 15 amino acids. The CDR3 nucleotides read TGCGCCAGCAGCCAAGACCCAGGGGGCTCCTACGAGCAGTACTTC. It is translated as CASSQDPGGSYEQYF.

J is TRBJ2-4 and V is TRBV15, with 7 bases matching TRBD1. After removal of 0 bases from V and 7 bases from J, the junction contained 3 bases not matched to a gene. The CDR3 has 14 amino acids. The germline gives CDR1 LNHNV, CDR2 YYDKDF (reference sequence). The CDR3 here is CATSRDRGFNIQYF. The CDR3 DNA follows: TGTGCCACCAGCAGAGACAGGGGGTTCAACATTCAGTACTTC.

The genes are TRBV28 and TRBJ2-7; a weak D match, TRBD2 (7 bases). The CDR3 runs 14 residues. Between the trimmed V and J ends, which lost 7 bases and 3 bases, there was a span of 16 bases. CDR1 and CDR2 from the germline V gene are MDHEN and SYDVKM. This chain's CDR3 is CASTSRGGSYEQYF. CDR3 coding DNA: TGTGCCAGCACCTCCAGGGGCGGGAGCTACGAGCAGTACTTC. Looking up the rest from reference TRBV28 and TRBJ2-7 gives the full variable domain: DVKVTQSSRYLVKRTGEKVFLECVQDMDHENMFWYRQDPGLGLRLIYFSYDVKMKEKGDIPEGYSVSREKKERFSLILESASTNQTSMYLCASTSRGGSYEQYFGPGTRLTVT.

V usage is TRBV4-3 and J usage is TRBJ2-1; TRBD1 might be the D (5 bases). This CDR3 region has 14 residues. The germline V and J ends were trimmed by 3 bases and 5 bases, with 11 bases remaining between them. CDR1 LGHNA and CDR2 YSLEER come from the germline V gene. The CDR3, as DNA: TGCGCCAGCAGCCACAGGTCACAGGACAATGAGCAGTTCTTC. Protein sequence: CASSHRSQDNEQFF.

The rearrangement links TRBV7-9 to TRBJ1-1; D may be TRBD1 (5 bases). CDR3 size: 14 residues. Trimming took 7 bases from V and 4 from J, leaving 16 bases between them. Germline lookup yields CDR1 SEHNR and CDR2 FQNEAQ (reference sequence). CDR3 nucleotides: TGTGCCAGCACCTCAATGGGGGGTTCCACTGAAGCTTTCTTT. Its translation: CASTSMGGSTEAFF. Full variable domain (missing parts from reference TRBV7-9 and TRBJ1-1): DTGVSQNPRHKITKRGQNVTFRCDPISEHNRLYWYRQTLGQGPEFLTYFQNEAQLEKSRLLSDRFSAERPKGSFSTLEIQRTEQGDSAMYLCASTSMGGSTEAFFGQGTRLTVV.

The rearrangement links TRBV28 to TRBJ2-3; TRBD2 might be the D (6 bases). Germline V gives CDR1 MDHEN, CDR2 SYDVKM. The CDR3 sequence is 15 residues long. Between the trimmed V and J ends, which lost 3 bases and 3 bases, there was a span of 13 bases. In nucleotides, the CDR3 is TGTGCCAGCAGTTTGGGAGCGGGTGATACAGATACGCAGTATTTT. This translates into CASSLGAGDTDTQYF. Full variable domain (rest looked up from reference TRBV28 and TRBJ2-3): DVKVTQSSRYLVKRTGEKVFLECVQDMDHENMFWYRQDPGLGLRLIYFSYDVKMKEKGDIPEGYSVSREKKERFSLILESASTNQTSMYLCASSLGAGDTDTQYFGPGTRLTVL.

V gene TRBV2 combines with J gene TRBJ1-5; a weak D match, TRBD1 (6 bases). This CDR3 has 13 amino acids. The germline CDR1 and CDR2 sequences are SNHLY and FYNNEI. V lost 7 bases, J lost 2 bases, and 9 bases lay in between. The CDR3 loop is CASKGDGNQPQHF. The CDR3 coding sequence is TGTGCCAGCAAGGGGGACGGCAATCAGCCCCAGCATTTT.

The chain recombines TRBV24-1 with TRBJ1-2; no firm D call. CDR3 length equals 10 residues. The V gene lost 5 bases and the J gene lost 7 bases, with 4 bases spanning the gap. Germline CDR1 KGHDR, CDR2 SFDVKD. In DNA, the CDR3 is TGTGCCACCAGTGTCTCTGGCTACACCTTC. Translating it yields CATSVSGYTF.

The chain couples TRBV6-2 or TRBV6-3 to TRBJ2-7, with 9 bases lining up with TRBD2. Germline lookup yields CDR1 MNHEY and CDR2 SVGEGT. This CDR3 region has 16 residues. After removal of 6 bases from V and 3 bases from J, the junction contained 12 bases not matched to a gene. The CDR3 here is CASSPSGNERGYEQYF. For the CDR3, the DNA is TGTGCCAGCAGCCCTAGCGGGAACGAACGGGGCTACGAGCAGTACTTC.

The chain recombines TRBV25-1 with TRBJ2-5; D is perhaps TRBD1 (6 bases). Trimming pared 2 bases from V and 1 base from J, leaving 11 bases between. Germline CDR1 is MGHDK and CDR2 is SYGVNS. The CDR3 loop spans 15 amino acids. In DNA, the CDR3 is TGTGCCAGCAGTGAAGCCGGGACACTCCAAGAGACCCAGTACTTC. This codes for CASSEAGTLQETQYF.

The chain joins TRBV7-9 to TRBJ2-2, with 7 bases aligning to TRBD1. Germline CDR1 and CDR2: SEHNR and FQNEAQ (reference sequence). V was pared by 4 bases and J by 6 bases, with 11 bases of the junction left unmatched. The CDR3 has 16 residues. CDR3 sequence: CASSSPDRATPGELFF. The DNA for the CDR3 is TGTGCCAGCAGCTCACCAGACAGGGCCACTCCCGGGGAGCTGTTTTTT.

The J gene is TRBJ1-2, the V gene TRBV20-1, with D uncertain. V lost 0 bases, J lost 8 bases, and 7 bases lay in between. The CDR3 contains 11 residues. Germline CDR1 DFQATT, CDR2 SNEGSKA (reference sequence). As DNA, the CDR3 is TGCAGTGCTAGAGATTGGAGAGGCTACACCTTC. It encodes CSARDWRGYTF.

The chain joins TRBV7-8 to TRBJ2-7; TRBD2 matches 11 bases. CDR3 size: 19 residues. Germline-derived CDR1 and CDR2 are SGHVS and FQNEAQ. V lost 1 base, J lost 2 bases, and 13 bases stayed unmatched. This CDR3 reads CASSLVEGLAGGRAYEQYF. The DNA of the CDR3 is TGTGCCAGCAGCTTAGTCGAAGGGTTAGCGGGAGGGCGGGCCTACGAGCAGTACTTC.

This clone was observed once. The rearrangement uses TRBV27 and TRBJ1-6; possible D gene TRBD1, 6 bases. Deletions cut 6 bases from V and 7 bases from J, with 10 bases between. The germline V gene encodes CDR1 MNHEY and CDR2 SMNVEV (reference sequence). The CDR3 sequence is 13 residues long. The CDR3 protein is CASRRTGNSPLHF. Here the CDR3 DNA reads TGTGCCAGCAGACGAACAGGGAATTCACCCCTCCACTTT.

The chain carries TRBV6-5 and TRBJ1-5, with 7 positions matching TRBD1. V trimming: 7 bases; J trimming: 5 bases; junction bases outside the gene matches: 8. CDR3 length equals 14 residues. Germline V gene data show CDR1 as MNHEY and CDR2 as SVGAGI. The CDR3 reads CASTWTGLHQPQHF. The CDR3 nucleotides read TGTGCCAGCACCTGGACAGGTCTGCATCAGCCCCAGCATTTT.

This chain uses TRBV9 with TRBJ2-7, with TRBD1 matching 8 bases. J was trimmed by 5 bases and V by 4 bases; bases with no gene match: 11. The CDR3 has 15 amino acids. Looked up from germline, CDR1 is SGDLS and CDR2 is YYNGEE. In nucleotides, the CDR3 is TGTGCCAGCAGCCGCAGGGGGCGGCAGGGGGACGAGCAGTACTTC. It encodes CASSRRGRQGDEQYF.

The V gene is TRBV5-5, the J gene TRBJ2-7, with 16 bases fitting TRBD2. The CDR3 totals 18 residues. Germline V CDR1 and CDR2: SGHKS, YYEKEE (reference sequence). Trimming took 3 bases from V and 2 from J; bases not matched to a gene: 8. CDR3 DNA sequence: TGTGCCAGCAGCTGGGGACTAGCGGGAGGGCGCCCACCCTACGAGCAGTACTTC. The encoded protein is CASSWGLAGGRPPYEQYF.

The J gene is TRBJ2-1, the V gene TRBV19, with 9 bases matching TRBD2. The CDR3 extends over 15 amino acids. In germline, CDR1 is LNHDA, CDR2 SQIVND (reference sequence). Trimming removed 7 bases from V and 15 bases from J; junction bases left unmatched: 19. CDR3: CASTPGRAGGGFRFF. For the CDR3, the DNA is TGTGCCAGTACCCCTGGGCGAGCGGGAGGAGGCTTTCGGTTCTTC.

This chain joins TRBV28 and TRBJ2-2; D is possibly TRBD1 (6 bases). Germline-derived CDR1 and CDR2 are MDHEN and SYDVKM. The CDR3 has 13 residues. The V end lost 5 bases, the J end lost 7 bases, and 11 bases lay between the germline ends. CDR3 sequence: CASSLDRLGELFF. The DNA for the CDR3 is TGTGCCAGCAGTCTCGACAGGCTCGGGGAGCTGTTTTTT.